Following are 6 T cell receptor beta chains from one sample sequenced in a study of identical twins (dated by TCRdb to the mid-2010s). The library was generated by 5' RACE. Sequencing used an Illumina HiSeq 2000. TCRdb passed the public sequencing reads through fastp at Q25 and MiXCR, retaining productive beta sequences. Under each unique CDR3 protein, matching rows form one entry showing the most common genes and DNA. The sample table lists under 900,000 distinct CDR3 sequences, about 12% of them with a count of one. Around 1.5% of the sample rests with the top ten. These data also formed part of another study, on yellow fever vaccine responses in identical twins.

What was sequenced was PBMCs. The receptors were sampled from a young woman in good health.

This clonotype was seen only a few times. The chain uses TRBV20-1 and TRBJ2-7; D may match TRBD1 or TRBD2 (5 bases each). With 7 bases removed from V and 3 bases from J, the gap between germline ends came to 10 bases. There are 11 residues in the CDR3. Germline loops: CDR1 DFQATT, CDR2 SNEGSKA (reference sequence). CDR3 sequence: CSVGTDYEQYF. The CDR3 DNA is TGCAGTGTGGGGACCGACTACGAGCAGTACTTC.

This clonotype was recorded a few times. The chain couples TRBV2 to TRBJ2-3; D uncertain. The germline V and J ends were trimmed by 3 bases and 5 bases, with 9 bases remaining between them. This CDR3 has 13 amino acids. Germline V gene data show CDR1 as SNHLY and CDR2 as FYNNEI. In nucleotides, the CDR3 is TGTGCCAGCAGTGAGGGCGTGGGAGATACGCAGTATTTT. This sequence encodes CASSEGVGDTQYF.

There are many counts of this clonotype. The chain employs TRBV7-6 and TRBJ2-1; 8 bases match TRBD2. This CDR3 spans 14 amino acids. Germline V gene sequence: CDR1 SGHVS, CDR2 FNYEAQ. With V trimmed by 1 base and J by 7 bases, 3 bases remained unmatched. The CDR3 reads CASSLEASGNEQFF. CDR3 DNA sequence: TGTGCCAGCAGCTTAGAGGCTAGCGGGAATGAGCAGTTCTTC.

The rearrangement links TRBV5-5 to TRBJ2-7; no clear D gene. From germline, CDR1 is SGHKS and CDR2 YYEKEE (reference sequence). CDR3 size: 12 residues. The germline V and J ends were trimmed by 4 bases and 6 bases, with 11 bases remaining between them. The CDR3 reads CASSPRLSEQYF. CDR3 nucleotide sequence: TGTGCCAGCAGCCCACGGCTGAGCGAGCAGTACTTC.

This rearrangement joins TRBV12-3 or TRBV12-4 to TRBJ2-1; weak D call: TRBD2 (6 bases). The CDR3 has 18 residues. V lost 1 base and J lost 8, with 24 bases in between. The CDR3 nucleotides are TGTGCCAGCAGTTTAGGGTATCCGGGGTGGGACGGGAGCGATGAGCAGTTCTTC. Amino acids: CASSLGYPGWDGSDEQFF.

The V gene is TRBV2, the J gene TRBJ2-5, with 11 bases fitting TRBD2. Germline V gene data show CDR1 as SNHLY and CDR2 as FYNNEI. The CDR3 totals 14 residues. The ends lost 10 bases at V and 5 bases at J; junction bases unmatched: 9. The CDR3 here is CAIHSGRAGETQYF. For the CDR3, the DNA is TGTGCCATCCATAGCGGGAGGGCCGGTGAGACCCAGTACTTC. Variable domain in full (rest from reference TRBV2 and TRBJ2-5): EPEVTQTPSHQVTQMGQEVILRCVPISNHLYFYWYRQILGQKVEFLVSFYNNEISEKSEIFDDQFSVERPDGSNFTLKIRSTKLEDSAMYFCAIHSGRAGETQYFGPGTRLLVL.